This TCR beta chain was identified during a study of shared clonotypes between healthy human individuals. On the study more broadly: Sampling drew on donors who were two women and a few men aged 18 to 49.

Concerning this clone itself: The target antigen is unknown.

The ends were cut back, 4 bases at V and 4 bases at J, with 7 bases in the middle. This CDR3 has 13 amino acids. CDR1 and CDR2 from the germline V gene are MNHEY and SVGAGI. Notes on the study in general: Rarefaction showed sorted-subset sequencing was incomplete despite large depth.

Memory CD4+ cells were the fraction left after CD45RA+ naive selection. The DNA input per sorted-subset replicate PCR was about 190 ng, corresponding to some 27,000 T cell genomes. The method was immunoSEQ multiplex PCR; TCRdb's version includes in-frame clones alone and lacks a portion of them. The data hold about 1,500,000 clones, with roughly 96% observed a single time. This chain connects TRBV6-5 to TRBJ2-2; TRBD1 or TRBD2 may be the D gene (5 bases each). This receptor was identified in a man in his thirties or forties in good health. Source material: naive CD4+ T cells sorted from blood. Subset specified: CD45RA+ positively selected. CDR3 in amino acids: CASSLGPTGELFF. Written as DNA, the CDR3 is TGTGCCAGCAGTTTGGGACCCACCGGGGAGCTGTTTTTT.